The subject of this entry is one TCR beta chain. Antigen: not known. CDR3 size: 16 residues. The junction had 3 bases not matched to a gene; V was cut back by 1 base and J by 2 bases. Germline values: CDR1 SGHTA, CDR2 FQGTGA. This specimen comes from a study of CD8 T cells in ankylosing spondylitis. Findings and caveats of the study: A TCR beta motif made of fewer than ten highly homologous variants seemed typical of ankylosing spondylitis blood.

Generation of TCR beta libraries employed quantitative 5'-RACE incorporating molecular barcodes. TCRdb re-called the 5' RACE reads with MiXCR, one entry per CDR3 protein. Of 700,000 to 850,000 distinct CDR3 sequences in the sample, about 10% were seen once. The sequenced sample consisted of blood, either unsorted or a sorted T cell fraction (not recorded which). J is TRBJ2-2 and V is TRBV7-3; 8 bases are shared with TRBD2. This TCR was sampled from a male donor with ankylosing spondylitis. The CDR3 sequence: CASSLRRGANTGELFF. The DNA for the CDR3 is TGTGCCAGCAGCTTAAGGCGGGGGGCAAACACCGGGGAGCTGTTTTTT.